These 25 T cell receptor beta chains were all obtained from the same sample, sequenced in a study of T cells in Graves' hyperthyroidism and ophthalmopathy. Authors of the study amplified TCR beta CDR3 regions from RNA transcripts. HTBI primers were the set used in a first-round RT-PCR of the TCR CDR3. TCRdb re-analysed the multiplex PCR reads in MiXCR, keeping a single row per CDR3 protein. This sample has a few hundred thousand distinct CDR3 sequences; around 45% occur once, and the top ten carry approximately 7.5%. The sequencing input was peripheral blood or thyroid tissue (not recorded which). The receptor source for this set is a woman younger than 30 with Graves' hyperthyroidism.

This clonotype was observed once. The genes are TRBV11-2 and TRBJ1-4; no clear D. CDR1 is SGHAT and CDR2 is FQNNGV in the germline V gene. The CDR3 length is 12 residues. Trimming removed 5 bases at V and 11 bases at J, with 12 bases between. Here the CDR3 DNA reads TGTGCCAGCAGCAAACGGACTAGCAAACTGTTTTTT. Translation gives CASSKRTSKLFF.

This clonotype showed up many times. The rearrangement links TRBV24-1 to TRBJ2-7; the D gene is possibly TRBD2 (5 bases). The CDR3 spans 14 residues. Germline V gene lookup returns CDR1 KGHDR and CDR2 SFDVKD. Trimming stripped 3 bases from V and 0 bases from J, with 8 bases between. The CDR3 spells CATSDTGNSYEQYF. DNA for the CDR3: TGTGCCACCAGTGATACCGGGAACTCCTACGAGCAGTACTTC.

The chain couples TRBV3-1 to TRBJ1-2; 9 bases align to TRBD1. The CDR3 extends over 15 amino acids. V lost 2 bases to trimming and J lost 4 bases; unmatched junction nucleotides: 5. The germline V gene has CDR1 LGHDT and CDR2 YNNKEL (reference sequence). Here the CDR3 reads CASSQTGGSGYGYTF. The CDR3 nucleotides read TGTGCCAGCAGCCAAACAGGGGGCTCGGGCTATGGCTACACCTTC.

The chain links TRBV12-3 or TRBV12-4 to TRBJ2-2; no clear D. V was trimmed by 8 bases and J by 1 base, leaving 8 bases between them. The CDR3 has 13 amino acids. CDR3 in amino acids: CASGRKNTGELFF. CDR3 coding DNA: TGTGCCAGCGGCAGGAAGAACACCGGGGAGCTGTTTTTT.

This clonotype appeared a few times. This chain uses TRBV19 with TRBJ2-2, with 10 bases aligning to TRBD2. CDR1 and CDR2 from the germline V gene are LNHDA and SQIVND (reference sequence). V shed 4 bases and J 2 bases; nucleotides not matched to a gene: 13. The CDR3 covers 19 residues. The CDR3 sequence is CASSTPRWSGRVNTGELFF. Here the CDR3 DNA reads TGTGCCAGTAGTACCCCACGATGGAGCGGGAGGGTAAACACCGGGGAGCTGTTTTTT.

In this sample, this clonotype turned up once. The V call is TRBV9, the J call TRBJ2-6, with 10 positions matching TRBD1. V shed 0 bases and J 4 bases; nucleotides not matched to a gene: 7. CDR1 SGDLS and CDR2 YYNGEE come from the germline V gene. This CDR3 has 18 amino acids. CDR3 sequence: CASSVAGTGVPGANVLTF. CDR3 nucleotide sequence: TGTGCCAGCAGCGTAGCCGGGACAGGGGTGCCGGGGGCCAACGTCCTGACTTTC.

This clonotype has ten or more counts. This rearrangement joins TRBV19 to TRBJ1-1, with unresolved D. The CDR3 runs 13 residues. Germline loops: CDR1 LNHDA, CDR2 SQIVND (reference sequence). V was shortened by 3 bases and J by 1 base, with 6 bases between the two germline ends. In nucleotides, the CDR3 is TGTGCCAGTAGTATGATACAGAACACTGAAGCTTTCTTT. It is translated as CASSMIQNTEAFF.

The chain carries TRBV20-1 and TRBJ2-3; D is undetermined. V shed 5 bases and J shed 3 bases, with 3 bases lying between them. Germline CDR1 DFQATT, CDR2 SNEGSKA (reference sequence). CDR3 size: 10 residues. CDR3 sequence reads: CSAATDTQYF. The CDR3 nucleotides are TGCAGTGCTGCGACAGATACGCAGTATTTT.

This clonotype appeared a single time. The chain links TRBV7-9 to TRBJ2-2; TRBD2 matches at 12 bases. Germline V gene data show CDR1 as SEHNR and CDR2 as FQNEAQ (reference sequence). Trimming took 5 bases from V and 7 from J; bases not matched to a gene: 17. CDR3 length equals 19 residues. CDR3 in DNA: TGTGCCAGCAGCCCCAGACACCATGGACTAGCGGGATATAACGGGGAGCTGTTTTTT. Protein product: CASSPRHHGLAGYNGELFF.

As to this clonotype: A much larger clone differs from this one at a single base, so this may be a read error. The V and J genes are TRBV20-1 and TRBJ1-5, with D possibly matching TRBD1 (6 bases). From germline, CDR1 is DFQATT and CDR2 SNEGSKA (reference sequence). The V gene lost 6 bases and the J gene lost 9 bases, with 21 bases spanning the gap. This CDR3 contains 14 residues. The CDR3 DNA sequence: TGCAGTGCCCCAGCAAGGGGGATGCAAGGGCCCCAGCATTTT. This codes for CSAPARGMQGPQHF.

The rearrangement links TRBV11-1 to TRBJ1-2; D call uncertain. The CDR3 has 15 residues. The V gene's germline CDR1 is SGHAT and CDR2 FQDESV (reference sequence). The V end was cut by 6 bases, the J end by 5 bases, with 19 bases between. The chain's CDR3 is CASSYGAAPPYGYTF. The CDR3 DNA is TGTGCCAGCAGTTACGGTGCAGCCCCCCCGTATGGCTACACCTTC.

The chain is built from TRBV6-1 and TRBJ1-5; no clear D gene. The CDR3 is 16 amino acids. Germline V gene data show CDR1 as MNHNS and CDR2 as SASEGT. Trimming pared 5 bases from V and 8 bases from J, leaving 22 bases between. The CDR3 DNA follows: TGTGCCAGCAGTTACGTCGGTAGCGGGAACCATGAGCCCCAGCATTTT. Translated, it gives CASSYVGSGNHEPQHF.

V and J are TRBV4-1 and TRBJ2-7; TRBD1 aligns across 7 bases. The CDR3 is 17 amino acids. CDR1 MGHRA and CDR2 YSYEKL come from the germline V gene. V lost 4 bases, J lost 1 base, and 13 bases stayed unmatched. CDR3 bases: TGCGCCAGCAGCCGTCGTAAGACCGGGACAGAGTCCTACGAGCAGTACTTC. Translating gives CASSRRKTGTESYEQYF.

This clonotype appeared many times. The chain combines TRBV12-3 or TRBV12-4 with TRBJ2-2, with D perhaps matching TRBD2 (6 bases). Trimming stripped 1 base from V and 7 bases from J, with 13 bases between. This CDR3 comprises 15 residues. In nucleotides, the CDR3 is TGTGCCAGCAGTTTAGGGGGGACTGGTGGCGGGGAGCTGTTTTTT. Amino acid sequence: CASSLGGTGGGELFF.

The table lists this clonotype with many counts. J is TRBJ1-5 and V is TRBV12-3 or TRBV12-4, with a possible D match to TRBD1 (5 bases). The CDR3 covers 15 residues. Trimming shortened V by 6 bases and J by 5 bases, and 17 bases separated the two germline ends. The CDR3: CASSPGRGNYQPQHF. The CDR3 coding sequence is TGTGCCAGCAGCCCCGGAAGGGGAAACTATCAGCCCCAGCATTTT.

This clonotype was counted ten times or more. This rearrangement joins TRBV19 to TRBJ2-2; a possible D gene is TRBD2 (5 bases). CDR3 length equals 13 residues. V lost 7 bases and J 6 bases, leaving 12 bases between the germline ends. Germline assignment: CDR1 LNHDA and CDR2 SQIVND (reference sequence). In DNA, the CDR3 is TGTGCCAGTACTGTAACGGGGTCCGGGGAGCTGTTTTTT. This sequence encodes CASTVTGSGELFF.

This chain uses TRBV13 with TRBJ2-1; no clear D gene. V shed 5 bases and J shed 8 bases, with 16 bases lying between them. The CDR3 contains 14 residues. CDR1 PRHDT and CDR2 FYEKMQ come from the germline V gene (reference sequence). Here the CDR3 reads CASSLGPPWDEQFF. In DNA form, the CDR3 reads TGTGCCAGCAGCCTCGGACCTCCTTGGGATGAGCAGTTCTTC.

The chain is built from TRBV5-6 and TRBJ1-1; TRBD1 agrees at 9 bases. The CDR3 totals 16 residues. From germline, CDR1 is SGHDT and CDR2 YYEEEE. V lost 4 bases to trimming and J lost 4 bases; unmatched junction nucleotides: 11. CDR3 region: CASSQDTGGAGTEAFF. As DNA, the CDR3 is TGTGCCAGCAGCCAAGATACAGGGGGCGCGGGCACTGAAGCTTTCTTT.

This clonotype was recorded at least ten times. The chain recombines TRBV4-3 with TRBJ1-4; perhaps TRBD1 as D (6 bases). CDR3 size: 14 residues. Germline assignment: CDR1 LGHNA and CDR2 YSLEER. Trimming shortened V by 3 bases and J by 4 bases, and 9 bases separated the two germline ends. The CDR3 sequence is CASSQDSSNEKLFF. CDR3 bases: TGCGCCAGCAGCCAGGACAGTAGTAATGAAAAACTGTTTTTT.

Turning to this clonotype: Given the absence of the conserved phenylalanine or tryptophan at the CDR3 end, a read error is likely. The chain links TRBV6-6 to TRBJ2-2, with 7 nucleotides matching TRBD1. The length of the CDR3 is 17 residues. From germline, CDR1 is MNHNY and CDR2 SVGAGI (reference sequence). V shed 2 bases and J 0 bases; nucleotides not matched to a gene: 6. CDR3 protein: CASSYRRTGANTGELFL. DNA for the CDR3: TGTGCCAGCAGTTACCGTAGGACAGGAGCGAACACCGGGGAGCTGTTTCTT.

This clonotype was detected many times. This chain joins TRBV20-1 and TRBJ1-5, with 11 bases fitting TRBD1. V was pared by 6 bases and J by 6 bases, with 4 bases of the junction left unmatched. CDR3 length: 13 amino acids. Germline V gene data show CDR1 as DFQATT and CDR2 as SNEGSKA (reference sequence). CDR3 coding DNA: TGCAGTGCGCCGGACAGGGGGCTTCAGCCCCAGCATTTT. It codes for CSAPDRGLQPQHF.

This CDR3 reads CSVRDIQETQHF. The CDR3 nucleotides read TGCAGCGTCCGGGACATACAAGAGACCCAGCATTTT. This chain links TRBV29-1 with TRBJ1-5, with D possibly being TRBD1 (6 bases). CDR1 is SQVTM, CDR2 ANQGSEA, per germline. The CDR3 loop spans 12 amino acids. Trimming took 6 bases from V and 11 from J, leaving 17 bases between them.

This clonotype has ten or more counts. V is TRBV10-3 and J is TRBJ2-7; possibly TRBD2 for D (6 bases). This CDR3 has 17 residues. The germline CDR1 and CDR2 sequences are ENHRY and SYGVKD. V was pared by 4 bases and J by 0 bases, with 19 bases between. CDR3 region: CAISGYIERANSYEQYF. CDR3 in DNA: TGTGCCATCAGTGGGTATATCGAGCGGGCCAACTCCTACGAGCAGTACTTC.

The chain recombines TRBV29-1 with TRBJ1-1; no clear D gene. Germline V gene lookup returns CDR1 SQVTM and CDR2 ANQGSEA. This CDR3 spans 14 amino acids. V was pared by 0 bases and J by 0 bases, with 8 bases between. Written as DNA, the CDR3 is TGCAGCGTTGAAGAAGGATTTTTGAACACTGAAGCTTTCTTT. Translating it yields CSVEEGFLNTEAFF. Using reference TRBV29-1 and TRBJ1-1 for the parts outside the CDR3, the full variable domain is SAVISQKPSRDICQRGTSLTIQCQVDSQVTMMFWYRQQPGQSLTLIATANQGSEATYESGFVIDKFPISRPNLTFSTLTVSNMSPEDSSIYLCSVEEGFLNTEAFFGQGTRLTVV.

In this sample, this clonotype turned up many times. The chain has TRBV7-9 and TRBJ2-6; D perhaps matches TRBD2 (6 bases). The ends were cut back, 6 bases at V and 11 bases at J, with 23 bases in the middle. The CDR3 is made up of 16 amino acids. Germline V gives CDR1 SEHNR, CDR2 FQNEAQ (reference sequence). The DNA for the CDR3 is TGTGCCAGCAGTCTTACGGCGGCTAGCGAACACTACGTCCTGACTTTC. Translation gives CASSLTAASEHYVLTF.